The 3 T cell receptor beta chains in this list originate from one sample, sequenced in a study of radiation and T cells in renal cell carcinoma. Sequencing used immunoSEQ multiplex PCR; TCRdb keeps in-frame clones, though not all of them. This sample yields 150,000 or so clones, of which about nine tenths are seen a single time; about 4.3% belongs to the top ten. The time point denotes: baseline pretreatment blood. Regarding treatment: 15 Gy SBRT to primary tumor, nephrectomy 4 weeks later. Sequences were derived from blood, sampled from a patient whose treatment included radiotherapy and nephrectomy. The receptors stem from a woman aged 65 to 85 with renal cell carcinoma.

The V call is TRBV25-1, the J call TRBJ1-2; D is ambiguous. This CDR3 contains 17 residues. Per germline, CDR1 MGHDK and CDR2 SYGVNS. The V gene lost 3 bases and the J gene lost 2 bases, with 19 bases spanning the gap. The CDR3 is CASSDTSPQEGNYGYTF. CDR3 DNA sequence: TGTGCCAGCAGTGATACGTCACCCCAGGAGGGAAACTATGGCTACACCTTC.

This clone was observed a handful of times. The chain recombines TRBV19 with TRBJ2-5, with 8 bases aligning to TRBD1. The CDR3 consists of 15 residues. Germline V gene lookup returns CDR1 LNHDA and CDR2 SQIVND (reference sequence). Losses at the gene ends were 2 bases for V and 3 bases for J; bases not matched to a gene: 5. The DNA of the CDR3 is TGTGCCAGTAGTATAAGAACAGGGGGGAAAGAGACCCAGTACTTC. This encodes CASSIRTGGKETQYF.

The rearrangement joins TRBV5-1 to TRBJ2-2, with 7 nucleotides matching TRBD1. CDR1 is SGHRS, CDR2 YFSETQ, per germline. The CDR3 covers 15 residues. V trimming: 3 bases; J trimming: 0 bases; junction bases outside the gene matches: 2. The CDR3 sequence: CASSSGTANTGELFF. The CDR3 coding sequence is TGCGCCAGCAGCTCAGGGACAGCGAACACCGGGGAGCTGTTTTTT.